This T cell receptor (beta chain) derives from a study of breast tumors, draining lymph nodes, adjacent tissues. The CDR3 covers 15 residues. Trimming pared 0 bases from V and 6 bases from J, leaving 15 bases between. Germline values: CDR1 DFQATT, CDR2 SNEGSKA (reference sequence). TCRdb re-called the multiplex PCR reads through MiXCR, storing one row per CDR3 protein. This repertoire shows tens of thousands of distinct CDR3 sequences, under 30% found once; its top ten account for 6.5% to 8%. Within the sample, this clonotype is medium-sized. The rearrangement joins TRBV20-1 to TRBJ1-5, with D possibly being TRBD1 (5 bases). This receptor was obtained from a female donor with breast cancer. Some clones in this sample may be carry-over from other donors' samples. Sequenced: breast tumor tissue. CDR3: CSAREAQGRGQPQHF. The DNA of the CDR3 is TGCAGTGCTAGAGAGGCCCAGGGTCGAGGTCAGCCCCAGCATTTT.